This T cell receptor beta chain was found in a study of blood T cells in healthy people across ages. Sample-barcoded 5' priming and a J-beta primer mix drove a second PCR of about 6 to 12 cycles. Each CDR3 protein is one row after TCRdb ran MiXCR on the 5' RACE reads. The data show just under 900,000 distinct CDR3 sequences, with 29% seen just once and about 18% held by the top ten. General study points: When set beside aged donors, long-lived donors presented more naive CD4+ cells and higher diversity. Unsorted PBMC material precluded a definitive naive versus antigen-experienced comparison.

This clonotype was recorded a few times. Its specificity is unknown. The draw of peripheral blood yielded around 10 milliliters from each donor. PBMCs were isolated at a quantity of at least 6.5 million per sample. Sequencing used blood. This TCR was recovered from a woman aged 80 or over in good health.

This chain's CDR3 is CSARSDWSSYNEQFF. The CDR3 DNA sequence: TGCAGTGCTAGATCCGACTGGAGCTCCTACAATGAGCAGTTCTTC. This chain connects TRBV20-1 to TRBJ2-1, with D unclear. The V end lost 2 bases, the J end lost 0 bases, and 11 bases lay between the germline ends. This CDR3 region has 15 residues. Germline assignment: CDR1 DFQATT and CDR2 SNEGSKA (reference sequence).